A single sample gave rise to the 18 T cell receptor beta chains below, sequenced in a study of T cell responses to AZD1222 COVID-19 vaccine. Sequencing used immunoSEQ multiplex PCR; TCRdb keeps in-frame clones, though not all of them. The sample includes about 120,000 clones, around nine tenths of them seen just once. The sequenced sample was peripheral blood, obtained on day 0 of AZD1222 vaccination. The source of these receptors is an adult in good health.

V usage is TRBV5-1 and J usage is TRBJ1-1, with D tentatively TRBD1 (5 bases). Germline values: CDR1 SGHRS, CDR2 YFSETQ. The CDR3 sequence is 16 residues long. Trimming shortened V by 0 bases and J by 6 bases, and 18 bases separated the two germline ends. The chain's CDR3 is CASSLAAQGRRAEAFF. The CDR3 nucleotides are TGCGCCAGCAGCTTGGCTGCTCAGGGAAGGAGGGCTGAAGCTTTCTTT. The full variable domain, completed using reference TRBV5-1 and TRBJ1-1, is KAGVTQTPRYLIKTRGQQVTLSCSPISGHRSVSWYQQTPGQGLQFLFEYFSETQRNKGNFPGRFSGRQFSNSRSEMNVSTLELGDSALYLCASSLAAQGRRAEAFFGQGTRLTVV.

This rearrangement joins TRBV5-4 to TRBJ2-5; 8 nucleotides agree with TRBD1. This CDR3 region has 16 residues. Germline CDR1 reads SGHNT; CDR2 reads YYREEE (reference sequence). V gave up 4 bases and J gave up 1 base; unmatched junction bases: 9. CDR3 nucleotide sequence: TGTGCCAGCAGCCCAGGAGGGGACAGGAGCCAAGAGACCCAGTACTTC. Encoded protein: CASSPGGDRSQETQYF.

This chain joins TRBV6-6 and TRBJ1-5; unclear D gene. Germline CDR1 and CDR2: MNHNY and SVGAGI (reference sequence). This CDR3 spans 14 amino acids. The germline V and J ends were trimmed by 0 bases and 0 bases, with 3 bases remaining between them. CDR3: CASSYSNSNQPQHF. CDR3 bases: TGTGCCAGCAGTTACTCCAATAGCAATCAGCCCCAGCATTTT.

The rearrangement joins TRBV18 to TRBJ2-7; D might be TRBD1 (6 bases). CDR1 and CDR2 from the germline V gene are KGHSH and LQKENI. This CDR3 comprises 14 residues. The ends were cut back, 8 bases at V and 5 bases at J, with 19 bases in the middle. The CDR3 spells CASLLTQGTDEQYF. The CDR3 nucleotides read TGTGCCAGCCTACTGACTCAGGGGACCGACGAGCAGTACTTC.

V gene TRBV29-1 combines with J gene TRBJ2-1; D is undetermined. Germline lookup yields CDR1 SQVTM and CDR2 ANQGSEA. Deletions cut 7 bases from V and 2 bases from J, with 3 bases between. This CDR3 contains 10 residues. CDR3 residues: CSAAYNEQFF. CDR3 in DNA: TGCAGCGCAGCCTACAATGAGCAGTTCTTC.

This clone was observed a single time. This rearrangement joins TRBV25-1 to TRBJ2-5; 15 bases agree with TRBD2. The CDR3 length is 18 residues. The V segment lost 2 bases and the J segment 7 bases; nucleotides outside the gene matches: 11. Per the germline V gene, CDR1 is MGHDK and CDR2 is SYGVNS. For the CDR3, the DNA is TGTGCCAGCAGTGAAACCAGGGGGGGACTAGCGGGAGGTGGGACCCAGTACTTC. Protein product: CASSETRGGLAGGGTQYF.

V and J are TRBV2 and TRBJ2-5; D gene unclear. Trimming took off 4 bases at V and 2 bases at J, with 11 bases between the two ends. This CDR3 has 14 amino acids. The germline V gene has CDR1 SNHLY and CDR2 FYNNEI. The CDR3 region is CASSGVQQQETQYF. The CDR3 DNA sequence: TGTGCCAGCAGTGGAGTACAGCAGCAAGAGACCCAGTACTTC.

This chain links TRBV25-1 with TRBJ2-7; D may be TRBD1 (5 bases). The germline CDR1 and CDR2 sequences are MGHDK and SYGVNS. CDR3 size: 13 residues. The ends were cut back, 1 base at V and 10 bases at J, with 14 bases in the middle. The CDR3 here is CASSESLAGPQYF. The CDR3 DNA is TGTGCCAGCAGTGAATCTCTGGCAGGGCCTCAGTACTTC.

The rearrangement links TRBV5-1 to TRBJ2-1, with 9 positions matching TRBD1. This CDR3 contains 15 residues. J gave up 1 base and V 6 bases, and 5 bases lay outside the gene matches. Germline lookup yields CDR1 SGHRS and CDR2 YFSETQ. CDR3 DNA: TGCGCCAGCACTTCCGGGACAGGGTCCTACAATGAGCAGTTCTTC. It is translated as CASTSGTGSYNEQFF.

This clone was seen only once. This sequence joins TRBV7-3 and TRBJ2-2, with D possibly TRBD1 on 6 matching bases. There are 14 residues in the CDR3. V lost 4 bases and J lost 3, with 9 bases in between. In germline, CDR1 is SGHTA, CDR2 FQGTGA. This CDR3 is CASSSNRDTGELFF. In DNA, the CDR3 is TGTGCCAGCAGCTCAAACAGGGACACCGGGGAGCTGTTTTTT.

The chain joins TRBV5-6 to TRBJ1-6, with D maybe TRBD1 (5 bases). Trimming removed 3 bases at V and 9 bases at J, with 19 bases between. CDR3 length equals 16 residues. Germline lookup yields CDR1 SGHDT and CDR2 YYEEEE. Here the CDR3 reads CASSSKGLGEASPLHF. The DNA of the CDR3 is TGTGCCAGCAGCTCCAAGGGGCTAGGGGAGGCTTCACCCCTCCACTTT. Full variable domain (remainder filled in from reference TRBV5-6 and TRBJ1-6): DAGVTQSPTHLIKTRGQQVTLRCSPKSGHDTVSWYQQALGQGPQFIFQYYEEEERQRGNFPDRFSGHQFPNYSSELNVNALLLGDSALYLCASSSKGLGEASPLHFGNGTRLTVT.

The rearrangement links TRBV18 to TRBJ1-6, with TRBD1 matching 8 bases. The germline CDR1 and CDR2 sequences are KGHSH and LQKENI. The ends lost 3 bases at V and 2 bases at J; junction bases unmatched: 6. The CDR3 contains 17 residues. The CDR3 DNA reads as TGTGCCAGCTCACCCTCCCAGGGGGCCGCCTATAATTCACCCCTCCACTTT. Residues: CASSPSQGAAYNSPLHF. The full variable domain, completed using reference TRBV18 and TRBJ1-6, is NAGVMQNPRHLVRRRGQEARLRCSPMKGHSHVYWYRQLPEEGLKFMVYLQKENIIDESGMPKERFSAEFPKEGPSILRIQQVVRGDSAAYFCASSPSQGAAYNSPLHFGNGTRLTVT.

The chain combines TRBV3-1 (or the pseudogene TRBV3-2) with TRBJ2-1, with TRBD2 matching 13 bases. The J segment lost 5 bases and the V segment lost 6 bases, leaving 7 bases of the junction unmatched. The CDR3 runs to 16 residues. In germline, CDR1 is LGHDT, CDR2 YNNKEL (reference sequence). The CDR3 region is CASSSGLAGDHNEQFF. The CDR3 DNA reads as TGTGCCAGCAGTTCTGGACTAGCGGGAGACCACAATGAGCAGTTCTTC.

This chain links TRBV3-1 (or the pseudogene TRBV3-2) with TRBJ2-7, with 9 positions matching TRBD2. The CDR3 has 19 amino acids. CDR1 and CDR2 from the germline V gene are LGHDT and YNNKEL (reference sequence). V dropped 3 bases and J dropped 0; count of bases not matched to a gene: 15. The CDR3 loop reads CASSHQSKREVKTSYEQYF. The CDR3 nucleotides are TGTGCCAGCAGCCATCAATCCAAGCGGGAGGTGAAAACCTCCTACGAGCAGTACTTC.

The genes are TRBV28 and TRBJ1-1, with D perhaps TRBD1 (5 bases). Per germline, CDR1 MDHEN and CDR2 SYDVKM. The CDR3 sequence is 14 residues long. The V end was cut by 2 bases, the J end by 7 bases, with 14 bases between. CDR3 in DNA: TGTGCCAGCAGTTTAAACGGGGGGAGTGATGAAGCTTTCTTT. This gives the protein CASSLNGGSDEAFF.

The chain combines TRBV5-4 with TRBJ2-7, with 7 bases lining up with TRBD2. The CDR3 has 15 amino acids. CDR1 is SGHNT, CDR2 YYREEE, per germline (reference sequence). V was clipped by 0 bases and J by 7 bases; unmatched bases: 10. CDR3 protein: CASSLETSRQLEQYF. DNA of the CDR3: TGTGCCAGCAGCTTGGAGACTAGCCGACAGTTAGAGCAGTACTTC.

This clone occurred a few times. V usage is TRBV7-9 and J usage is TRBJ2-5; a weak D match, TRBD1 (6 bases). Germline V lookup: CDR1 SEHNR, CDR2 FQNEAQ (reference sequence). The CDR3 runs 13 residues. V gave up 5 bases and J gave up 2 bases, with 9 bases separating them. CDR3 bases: TGTGCCAGCAGCCTGGACAGTCAAGAGACCCAGTACTTC. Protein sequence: CASSLDSQETQYF.

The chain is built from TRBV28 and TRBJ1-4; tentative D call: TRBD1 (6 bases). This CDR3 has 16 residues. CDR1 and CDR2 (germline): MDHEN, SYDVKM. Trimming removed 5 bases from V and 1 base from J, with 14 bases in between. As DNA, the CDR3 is TGTGCCAGCAGTAACCGGGGGGGCCTAACTAATGAAAAACTGTTTTTT. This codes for CASSNRGGLTNEKLFF.